This TCR beta chain was documented in a study of blood T cell repertoires in COVID-19. TCRdb's copy holds only in-frame clones and misses some; the assay was immunoSEQ multiplex PCR. Of about 300,000 clones in the sample, about 90% were seen once. Germline V gives CDR1 GTSNPN, CDR2 SVGIG (reference sequence). This CDR3 spans 12 amino acids. The trim removed 5 bases at V and 5 bases at J, leaving 2 bases unmatched. V gene TRBV30 combines with J gene TRBJ2-7; 11 bases line up with TRBD2. The origin of this receptor is a man aged 18-30 years who had recovered from COVID-19. What was sequenced was peripheral blood. As DNA, the CDR3 is TGTGCCTGGGGGACTAGCGGAGACGAGCAGTACTTC. Protein: CAWGTSGDEQYF.